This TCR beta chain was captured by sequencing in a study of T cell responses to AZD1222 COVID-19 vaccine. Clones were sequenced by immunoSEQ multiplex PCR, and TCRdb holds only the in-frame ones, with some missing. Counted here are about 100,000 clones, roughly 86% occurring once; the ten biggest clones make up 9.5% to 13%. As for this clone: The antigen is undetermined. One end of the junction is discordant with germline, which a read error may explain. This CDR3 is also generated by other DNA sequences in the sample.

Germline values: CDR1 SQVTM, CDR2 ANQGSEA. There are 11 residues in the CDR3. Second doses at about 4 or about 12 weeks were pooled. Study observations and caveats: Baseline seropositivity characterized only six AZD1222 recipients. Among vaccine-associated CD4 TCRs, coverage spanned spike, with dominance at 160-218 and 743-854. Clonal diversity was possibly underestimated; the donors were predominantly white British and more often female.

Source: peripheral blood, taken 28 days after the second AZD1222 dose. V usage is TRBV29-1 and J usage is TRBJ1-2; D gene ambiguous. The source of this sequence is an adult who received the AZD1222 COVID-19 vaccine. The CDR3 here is CSAWTDYGYTF. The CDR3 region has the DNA TGCAGCGCCTGGACCGACTATGGCTACACCTTT. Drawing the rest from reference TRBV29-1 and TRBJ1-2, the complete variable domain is SAVISQKPSRDICQRGTSLTIQCQVDSQVTMMFWYRQQPGQSLTLIATANQGSEATYESGFVIDKFPISRPNLTFSTLTVSNMSPEDSSIYLCSAWTDYGYTFGSGTRLTVV.